Shown below are 15 T cell receptor beta chains from a single sample sequenced in a study of blood T cell repertoires in COVID-19. Assay used: immunoSEQ multiplex PCR; TCRdb lists only in-frame clones, some missing. The sample has about 64,000 clones; more than 75% are singletons. Source material: peripheral blood. The receptors originated from a human donor in a cohort sampled during active COVID-19.

This clone has a handful of counts. The chain combines TRBV13 with TRBJ2-7, with 8 bases identical to TRBD1. CDR1 and CDR2 from the germline V gene are PRHDT and FYEKMQ (reference sequence). Trimming removed 6 bases from V and 0 bases from J; junction bases left unmatched: 7. CDR3 length: 15 residues. The chain's CDR3 is CASSDRGRSSYEQYF. CDR3 DNA sequence: TGTGCCAGCAGTGACAGGGGTCGGAGCTCCTACGAGCAGTACTTC.

The chain links TRBV9 to TRBJ2-1; 13 nucleotides agree with TRBD2. The trim removed 4 bases at V and 4 bases at J, leaving 2 bases unmatched. Per germline, CDR1 SGDLS and CDR2 YYNGEE. CDR3 size: 15 residues. The CDR3 nucleotides are TGTGCCAGCAGCCCGGGACTAGCGGGGTACAATGAGCAGTTCTTC. It is translated as CASSPGLAGYNEQFF.

This clone was detected only a few times. The chain combines TRBV28 with TRBJ1-1, with TRBD1 identical over 9 bases. This CDR3 has 17 amino acids. Germline values: CDR1 MDHEN, CDR2 SYDVKM. The ends lost 2 bases at V and 5 bases at J; junction bases unmatched: 12. CDR3 DNA: TGTGCCAGCAGTTTACATGGGCCAGGGACAGGGATGACTGAAGCTTTCTTT. Amino acids: CASSLHGPGTGMTEAFF.

As DNA, the CDR3 is TGTGCCAGCAGCTTCCACATTACGGGACAGGAGACCTACGAGCAGTACTTC. This translates into CASSFHITGQETYEQYF. The J gene is TRBJ2-7, the V gene TRBV7-9; 8 nucleotides align to TRBD1. The CDR3 contains 17 residues. CDR1 is SEHNR, CDR2 FQNEAQ, per germline (reference sequence). V shed 3 bases, J shed 2 bases, and the junction held 12 bases outside the gene matches.

The chain combines TRBV27 with TRBJ2-7; D is undetermined. The CDR3 runs to 11 residues. Trimming took 3 bases from V and 4 from J, leaving 4 bases between them. Germline CDR1 MNHEY, CDR2 SMNVEV (reference sequence). The CDR3 DNA follows: TGTGCCAGCAGTTTCTTGTACGAGCAGTACTTC. Translating gives CASSFLYEQYF.

The chain has TRBV3-1 (or the pseudogene TRBV3-2) and TRBJ1-1, with 8 nucleotides matching TRBD1. With V trimmed by 0 bases and J by 10 bases, 16 bases remained unmatched. CDR3 length: 17 amino acids. The germline CDR1 and CDR2 sequences are LGHDT and YNNKEL (reference sequence). CDR3 DNA sequence: TGTGCCAGCAGCCAAGACCTCCGGACAGGGCTTTCTGGAGTAGCTTTCTTT. This translates into CASSQDLRTGLSGVAFF.

The chain couples TRBV28 to TRBJ1-3, with 9 positions matching TRBD1. The ends lost 6 bases at V and 1 base at J; junction bases unmatched: 10. Germline V gene lookup returns CDR1 MDHEN and CDR2 SYDVKM. This CDR3 has 17 amino acids. CDR3 amino acids: CASRRSGTGKSGNTIYF. The CDR3 DNA is TGTGCCAGCAGGAGGTCCGGGACAGGGAAATCTGGAAACACCATATATTTT.

This chain joins TRBV19 and TRBJ1-4; 8 bases match TRBD1. With V trimmed by 4 bases and J by 10 bases, 14 bases remained unmatched. This CDR3 is 16 amino acids long. In germline, CDR1 is LNHDA, CDR2 SQIVND (reference sequence). The CDR3 region has the DNA TGTGCCAGTAGTACAGAGACAGGGGTCCTCTGGGGAAAACTGTTTTTT. It encodes CASSTETGVLWGKLFF.

The count of this clone is one. The chain is built from TRBV7-2 and TRBJ2-3, with 8 nucleotides matching TRBD2. This CDR3 has 16 residues. Germline CDR1 is SGHTA and CDR2 is FQGNSA. The V gene end was trimmed by 4 bases and the J gene end by 2 bases; junction bases not matched to a gene: 8. The DNA for the CDR3 is TGTGCCAGCAGCTATAAGGCCGGGAGGGACACAGATACGCAGTATTTT. Residues: CASSYKAGRDTDTQYF.

The CDR3 DNA follows: TGTGCCAGCAGTGAATGGCAGGGTCGCACTGAAGCTTTCTTT. Amino acid sequence: CASSEWQGRTEAFF. The chain links TRBV6-1 to TRBJ1-1; a possible D gene is TRBD1 (5 bases). V lost 2 bases and J lost 4, with 11 bases in between. Germline V gives CDR1 MNHNS, CDR2 SASEGT. This CDR3 region has 14 residues.

The rearrangement links TRBV18 to TRBJ2-5; TRBD1 matches 8 bases. Germline CDR1 KGHSH, CDR2 LQKENI. Unmatched junction bases numbered 8, after V lost 3 bases and J lost 5 bases. The CDR3 is 15 residues long. The chain's CDR3 is CASSPNQGAGETQYF. CDR3 DNA sequence: TGTGCCAGCTCACCTAATCAGGGGGCAGGGGAGACCCAGTACTTC. Full variable domain (missing parts from reference TRBV18 and TRBJ2-5): NAGVMQNPRHLVRRRGQEARLRCSPMKGHSHVYWYRQLPEEGLKFMVYLQKENIIDESGMPKERFSAEFPKEGPSILRIQQVVRGDSAAYFCASSPNQGAGETQYFGPGTRLLVL.

The CDR3 nucleotides read TGTGCCAGTAGTATAGAGCACAGGGGGTGGGGTGAAGCTTTCTTT. This codes for CASSIEHRGWGEAFF. The chain combines TRBV19 with TRBJ1-1; 8 bases line up with TRBD1. CDR1 is LNHDA, CDR2 SQIVND, per germline (reference sequence). V trimming: 0 bases; J trimming: 7 bases; junction bases outside the gene matches: 7. This CDR3 region has 15 residues.

J is TRBJ2-1 and V is TRBV11-3; D is perhaps TRBD2 (6 bases). Germline V CDR1 and CDR2: SGHNT, YENEEA. Deletions cut 2 bases from V and 7 bases from J, with 12 bases between. This CDR3 has 14 amino acids. CDR3 nucleotides: TGTGCCAGCAGCTTACTGGGGCGGGATAATGAGCAGTTCTTC. Encoded protein: CASSLLGRDNEQFF. Based on the CDR3 plus reference TRBV11-3 and TRBJ2-1, the full variable domain is EAGVVQSPRYKIIEKKQPVAFWCNPISGHNTLYWYLQNLGQGPELLIRYENEEAVDDSQLPKDRFSAERLKGVDSTLKIQPAELGDSAVYLCASSLLGRDNEQFFGPGTRLTVL.

The chain uses TRBV4-1 and TRBJ2-7; weak D call: TRBD2 (6 bases). Trimming removed 1 base at V and 2 bases at J, with 15 bases between. The CDR3 has 16 amino acids. Germline V CDR1 and CDR2: MGHRA, YSYEKL. The CDR3 DNA follows: TGCGCCAGCAGCCAAGCCCAACGGGAGAGGACCTACGAGCAGTACTTC. It specifies CASSQAQRERTYEQYF.

The V and J genes are TRBV7-2 and TRBJ2-7, with 11 bases that match TRBD1. V lost 4 bases, J lost 6 bases, and 5 bases stayed unmatched. Germline V gives CDR1 SGHTA, CDR2 FQGNSA. CDR3 length equals 14 residues. In DNA form, the CDR3 reads TGTGCCAGCAGCTGGGACAGGGGGGTATTCGAGCAGTACTTC. Encoded protein: CASSWDRGVFEQYF.